Listed below are T cell receptor beta chains from one sample, sequenced in a study of blood T cell repertoires in COVID-19. Profiled with immunoSEQ multiplex PCR; TCRdb holds only in-frame clones, not every one. The sample consists of fewer than 300,000 clones, more than 85% of them appearing once. Material for sequencing was peripheral blood. These receptors were collected from a woman aged 25 to 39 with COVID-19, enrolled during active disease. Each CDR3 is given with its conserved first and last residue. The D gene is left open where the match is weak. Clone size appears in some rows only: once, few, many, or a class for an expanded clone.

TRBV27	TRBJ2-7	once	14	-	CASSSAEEPSGQYF	TGTGCCAGCAGTTCCGCGGAAGAACCATCGGGGCAGTACTTC
TRBV5-5	TRBJ1-2	once	12	-	CASSPEGYGYTF	TGTGCCAGCAGCCCCGAGGGCTATGGCTACACCTTC
TRBV28	TRBJ1-1	-	13	TRBD1	CASRGGRNTEAFF	TGTGCCAGCAGAGGGGGCAGGAACACTGAAGCTTTCTTT
TRBV7-9	TRBJ2-5	-	14	TRBD2	CASSLGRVEETQYF	TGTGCCAGCAGCCTCGGGAGGGTGGAAGAGACCCAGTACTTC
TRBV2	TRBJ2-2	-	19	TRBD1	CASSEDARPGQMNTGELFF	TGTGCCAGCAGTGAAGACGCCCGACCGGGACAGATGAACACCGGGGAGCTGTTTTTT
TRBV9	TRBJ1-3	once	15	-	CASSGRRDSGNTIYF	TGTGCCAGCAGCGGGCGACGGGACTCTGGAAACACCATATATTTT
TRBV10-1	TRBJ1-1	-	13	TRBD1	CASSASGTGDAFF	TGCGCCAGCAGTGCATCCGGGACAGGGGACGCTTTCTTT
TRBV25-1	TRBJ1-1	once	17	TRBD1	CASSPGTGPVFGTEAFF	TGTGCCAGCAGCCCCGGGACAGGGCCCGTTTTTGGCACTGAAGCTTTCTTT
TRBV9	TRBJ2-3	-	15	TRBD2	CASSVDAGGTDTQYF	TGTGCCAGCAGCGTAGACGCGGGAGGCACAGATACGCAGTATTTT
TRBV5-1	TRBJ2-6	-	15	-	CASSLTGSGANVLTF	TGCGCCAGCAGCTTGACGGGTTCTGGGGCCAACGTCCTGACTTTC
TRBV5-1	TRBJ2-7	-	13	-	CASSLVQGGEQYF	TGCGCCAGCAGCTTGGTCCAGGGGGGCGAGCAGTACTTC
TRBV5-6	TRBJ1-1	-	14	-	CASRMVGDSTEAFF	TGTGCCAGCAGGATGGTCGGGGACTCCACTGAAGCTTTCTTT
TRBV2	TRBJ1-1	-	12	-	CASSTGNTEAFF	TGTGCCAGCTCTACAGGGAACACTGAAGCTTTCTTT
TRBV7-9	TRBJ2-2	-	14	-	CASSADRSTGELFF	TGTGCCAGCAGCGCTGACAGGTCCACCGGGGAGCTGTTTTTT
TRBV5-1	TRBJ2-5	-	14	-	CASSRDSGQETQYF	TGCGCCAGCAGTCGGGACAGCGGGCAAGAGACCCAGTACTTC
TRBV28	TRBJ1-4	-	17	-	CARYKAPSHFRNEKLFF	TGTGCCAGATATAAAGCCCCATCCCATTTTCGCAATGAAAAACTGTTTTTT
TRBV12-5	TRBJ1-1	-	12	-	CASGLIRSEAFF	TGTGCTAGTGGTTTGATCCGCAGTGAAGCTTTCTTT
TRBV19	TRBJ1-4	-	15	TRBD1	CASSIEDRANEKLFF	TGTGCCAGTAGTATAGAGGACAGGGCGAATGAAAAACTGTTTTTT
TRBV27	TRBJ1-1	few	14	TRBD1	CASVKQGVNTEAFF	TGTGCCAGCGTAAAACAGGGGGTAAACACTGAAGCTTTCTTT
TRBV6-5	TRBJ1-2	-	14	-	CASSRRMFDYGYTF	TGTGCCAGCAGTCGGCGGATGTTTGACTATGGCTACACCTTC
TRBV13	TRBJ1-1	-	12	TRBD1	CASSSSTGAAFF	TGTGCCAGCAGCTCGTCGACAGGGGCGGCTTTCTTT
TRBV7-9	TRBJ2-1	few	12	-	CASSLENSEQFF	TGTGCCAGCAGCTTAGAAAACAGTGAGCAGTTCTTC
TRBV30	TRBJ2-7	-	13	-	CAWSSGGVYEQYF	TGTGCCTGGAGTTCGGGCGGGGTTTACGAGCAGTACTTC
TRBV6-1	TRBJ1-5	once	17	-	CASSEAVRVYSNQPQHF	TGTGCCAGCAGTGAGGCGGTCCGGGTCTATAGCAATCAGCCCCAGCATTTT
TRBV3-1/TRBV3-2	TRBJ1-1	-	13	-	CASSQDWRREAFF	TGTGCCAGCAGCCAAGACTGGAGGAGGGAGGCTTTCTTT
TRBV5-5	TRBJ1-1	-	15	-	CASSLGGGTNTEAFF	TGTGCCAGCAGCCTAGGCGGAGGTACGAACACTGAAGCTTTCTTT
TRBV5-8	TRBJ1-5	-	18	TRBD1	CASSPGTGAKMNNQPQHF	TGTGCCAGCAGCCCCGGGACAGGGGCGAAAATGAACAATCAGCCCCAGCATTTT
TRBV20-1	TRBJ2-7	-	10	-	CSASRYEQYF	TGCAGTGCTAGCAGATACGAGCAGTACTTC
TRBV29-1	TRBJ1-1	once	14	TRBD1	CSVEDGGQGSEAFF	TGCAGCGTTGAAGATGGGGGACAGGGTTCTGAAGCTTTCTTT
TRBV5-4	TRBJ2-1	once	14	-	CASSLDRVYNEQFF	TGTGCCAGCAGCTTGGACAGGGTCTACAATGAGCAGTTCTTC
TRBV11-2	TRBJ2-4	-	19	-	CASSLPQGSGLGAKNIQYF	TGTGCCAGCAGCTTACCACAGGGGAGCGGGCTCGGGGCCAAAAACATTCAGTACTTC
TRBV18	TRBJ2-3	-	15	TRBD2	CASSTGTTTTDTQYF	TGTGCCAGCTCAACCGGGACTACAACCACAGATACGCAGTATTTT
TRBV25-1	TRBJ2-7	-	14	TRBD2	CASRGAGVSYEQYF	TGTGCCAGCAGGGGCGCGGGGGTATCCTACGAGCAGTACTTC
TRBV3-1/TRBV3-2	TRBJ2-7	-	15	TRBD2	CASSLGTSGSDEQYF	TGTGCCAGCAGCCTCGGGACTAGCGGGAGTGACGAGCAGTACTTC
TRBV2	TRBJ1-2	-	15	TRBD1	CASSEGVGGSYGYTF	TGTGCCAGCAGTGAAGGAGTAGGGGGCAGCTATGGCTACACCTTC
TRBV19	TRBJ1-2	-	14	-	CASSPRPDSLGYTF	TGTGCCAGTAGTCCCCGTCCTGACAGCCTTGGCTACACCTTC
TRBV6-5	TRBJ1-6	-	16	-	CASSYAILSYNSPLHF	TGTGCCAGCAGTTACGCGATCCTCTCCTATAATTCACCCCTCCACTTT
TRBV7-6	TRBJ1-1	-	15	TRBD1	CASSLEVPQGAGAFF	TGTGCCAGCAGCTTAGAGGTCCCACAGGGGGCGGGAGCTTTCTTT
TRBV5-8	TRBJ1-1	-	12	-	CASSLGPMVAFF	TGTGCCAGCAGCTTGGGGCCCATGGTGGCTTTCTTT
TRBV10-2	TRBJ2-1	-	18	TRBD1	CASSEPTGQGSRVDEQFF	TGCGCCAGCAGTGAGCCCACTGGACAGGGATCACGGGTCGATGAGCAGTTCTTC
TRBV3-1/TRBV3-2	TRBJ1-5	-	16	TRBD1	CASSQGYRGSNQPQHF	TGTGCCAGCAGCCAAGGTTACAGGGGGAGCAATCAGCCCCAGCATTTT
TRBV5-5	TRBJ2-7	-	16	TRBD1	CASSAGQGSGSYEQYF	TGTGCCAGCAGCGCGGGACAGGGAAGCGGGTCCTACGAGCAGTACTTC